This TCR beta chain was sequenced for a study of blood T cells in healthy people across ages. Findings and limits, study-wide: When set beside aged donors, long-lived donors presented more naive CD4+ cells and higher diversity. PBMCs went unsorted, and a conclusive naive versus antigen-experienced comparison was therefore prevented.

Turning to this clonotype: Its cognate antigen is unknown.

CDR1 is ENHRY and CDR2 is SYGVKD in the germline V gene. The CDR3 runs 16 residues. V shed 8 bases and J 6 bases; nucleotides not matched to a gene: 14. Using a J-beta primer mix together with a sample-barcoded 5' primer, a second PCR was run for roughly 6 to 12 cycles. In TCRdb, the 5' RACE reads were re-called with MiXCR into one record per CDR3 protein. The sample consists of 1.2 million to 1.5 million distinct CDR3 sequences, approximately 40% of them appearing once. The clonotype was recovered from a woman aged 18 to 35 in good health. V gene TRBV10-3 combines with J gene TRBJ2-2; TRBD2 matches at 8 bases. Sequenced: blood. The CDR3 DNA is TGTGCCATCGAGAGCGGTAGCGGGGAGTCCCCCGGGGAGCTGTTTTTT. Protein product: CAIESGSGESPGELFF.